The clone carrying this T cell receptor beta chain was seen a few times. The antigen is not known. This sample was taken from a study of T cells after yellow fever vaccination. General observations from the study: Within FACS-sorted repertoires, abundant clonotypes contaminating from the bulk population could be present. Reappearing after the booster were most of the clones from primary vaccination (96% CD4, about 88% CD8).

Germline-derived CDR1 and CDR2 are KGHDR and SFDVKD. The length of the CDR3 is 12 residues. V gave up 5 bases and J gave up 0 bases, with 2 bases separating them. It was through 5'RACE template switching that TCR cDNA was made, with a universal primer site and UMIs added. Each CDR3 protein is one row after TCRdb ran MiXCR on the 5' RACE reads. The profile covers about 340,000 distinct CDR3 sequences, with approximately 9% appearing a single time and roughly 18% taken by the ten largest. This chain joins TRBV24-1 and TRBJ2-3; no firm D call. The sample consisted of PBMCs, taken on the day of the first yellow fever vaccination. This sequence originates from a man younger than 30 who received the YFV17D yellow fever vaccine. The CDR3 DNA sequence: TGTGCCACCAGTGCCAGCACAGATACGCAGTATTTT. As protein: CATSASTDTQYF.